The T cell receptor beta chain described here comes from a study of Ad26.COV2.S vaccination and SARS-CoV-2 variants (dated by TCRdb to the early 2020s). Concerning the study at large: Vaccine-arm donors were drawn from COV1001, a multicentre, randomized, double-blind, placebo-controlled phase I-IIa trial of Ad26.COV2.S in healthy adults. Ad26.COV2.S was administered intramuscularly at 5 x 10^10 or 1 x 10^11 viral particles, either as a single shot or as two shots given 56 days apart. Sequencing of the TCRbeta repertoire served to evaluate the specificity and breadth of SARS-CoV-2-reactive T cell receptors following Ad26.COV2.S vaccination. A total of 32 samples were included in the TCR-sequenced set, comprising around 19 Ad26.COV2.S vaccine recipients, 5 placebo recipients and 8 SARS-CoV-2 convalescent individuals. Participants in the trial were split at random into five groups of five each, receiving low-dose or high-dose Ad26.COV2.S once or twice, or else placebo on both occasions. Blinding of investigators to trial group allocation was maintained during experiments and outcome assessment. The full study reports these points: Comparable non-spike TCR breadth was observed between vaccine and placebo recipients, consistent with only spike being contained in the vaccine. The study lacked the statistical power to compare responses across vaccine doses or regimens. Spike-specific TCR breadth was higher in Ad26.COV2.S recipients than in placebo recipients (P = 0.0014). After vaccination, substantial breadth of spike-specific CD8+ and CD4+ T cell responses was reported. According to the authors, total T cell responses may have been underestimated by the TCR breadth and depth analyses.

As for this clone: Its antigen has not been determined. No per-base quality is available; no much larger clone lies one base away.

The immunoSEQ Assay was used to sequence TCRbeta CDR3 regions. After extraction, genomic DNA underwent amplification by bias-controlled multiplex PCR, followed by high-throughput sequencing. Per the source publication's procedure: Collapsing and filtering of sequences were performed to quantify the absolute abundance of each unique TCRbeta CDR3 region. T cell fraction was estimated by normalizing TCRbeta template counts to usable DNA, which was measured by amplifying reference genes present in all nucleated cells. Repertoire TCRs were annotated as SARS-CoV-2-specific by exact matching of V gene, CDR3 amino acid sequence and J gene to a known reactive TCR set. The reference SARS-CoV-2 TCR set was obtained from MIRA and was filtered for enrichment in COVID-19-positive ImmuneCODE repertoires, whereby public or cross-reactive TCRs were removed. Using the MIRA antigens, annotated TCRs were further analysed by specific ORF or by position within an ORF. Breadth was defined as the number of annotated unique rearrangements divided by the total number of unique productive rearrangements, and depth was defined as the summed frequency of the annotated unique rearrangements. Two-sided Wilcoxon rank-sum tests were applied when comparing TCR breadth between groups. The clones in this table, taken by TCRdb from immuneACCESS, are in-frame only. Not every clone is retained; where verified, under half of the shortfall comes from an unresolved V gene, and the cause of the rest is unknown. The V and J calls and clone size are taken from that table; D and trimming were inferred from the DNA. The table for this sample lists some 300,000 clones; 86% of them were counted only once. Approximately 1.9% of the sample is taken by the ten largest.

The treatment or condition label corresponds to: some 20 received Ad26.COV2.S at low or high dose, single or two shots; about 5 received placebo; per-sample allocation not given. For vaccine and placebo recipients, repertoires were sequenced using samples collected on day 63 after the first injection. Cohort 1b enrolled some 25 adults aged 18-55 years at a single site in Boston, USA, between 29 July and 7 August 2020. Ad26.COV2.S was a replication-incompetent adenovirus type 26 vector expressing a prefusion-stabilized SARS-CoV-2 spike protein from the original Wuhan strain. Reading from cysteine to phenylalanine, the CDR3 counts 17 amino acids. The DNA shown is the 51-base CDR3, in frame from base 1. CDR1 is given as LGHDT and CDR2 as YNNKEL, both from the germline V gene (reference sequence). Trimming leaves V shorter by 0 bases and J shorter by 4 bases, with the junction holding 10 bases beyond the gene matches.

The receptor's source is a person between 18 and 65 years old who received the Ad26.COV2.S COVID-19 vaccine or a placebo. The rearrangement joined TRBV3-1 (or the pseudogene TRBV3-2) to TRBJ1-2; TRBD1 aligns with 8 central bases. Specimen: peripheral blood, collected in a trial of Ad26.COV2.S vaccine versus placebo. The DNA is TGTGCCAGCAGCCAAGATTGGGGCCCGGGACAGGTCTATGGCTACACCTTC. The translation is CASSQDWGPGQVYGYTF.